This T cell receptor (beta chain) was obtained from a study of control samples from healthy donors and cancer patients. Assay used: immunoSEQ multiplex PCR; TCRdb lists only in-frame clones, some missing. The sample shows about 65,000 clones, approximately 90% of them seen only once. This CDR3 comprises 16 residues. Germline CDR1 and CDR2: SGHDT and YYEEEE. Trimming shortened V by 0 bases and J by 7 bases, and 16 bases separated the two germline ends. The chain carries TRBV5-6 and TRBJ2-2, with unresolved D. The sample comprised PBMCs. This TCR came from a woman aged 50 to 65 with colorectal cancer. CDR3 sequence reads: CASSLAQLGRIGELFF. The DNA of the CDR3 is TGTGCCAGCAGCTTGGCCCAGTTGGGTAGGATCGGGGAGCTGTTTTTT.